The 27 T cell receptor beta chains in this list originate from one sample, sequenced in a study of vaccination effects on CD4 cells after COVID-19. The table came from immunoSEQ multiplex PCR; TCRdb's copy has only in-frame clones and leaves some out. Of 15,000 to 20,000 clones in the sample, 65% to 75% were seen once. Antigen-specific CD4+ T cells were expanded with viral peptide pools in the ViraFEST assay before sequencing. Investigators separated out CD4+ T cells once around eleven days of culture had passed. The person's infection with SARS-CoV-2, confirmed by PCR, took place between March and December 2020. Two doses of either BNT162b2 or mRNA-1273 were given to each participant. What these receptors recognize is not known. The sample in question was CD4+ T cells from PBMCs cultured with SARS-CoV-2 spike peptides, obtained after COVID-19 vaccination. The receptors derive from a human donor who had a prior SARS-CoV-2 infection.

Within the sample, this clone is medium-sized (0.01 to 0.1%). The genes are TRBV6-5 and TRBJ2-1; 13 bases align to TRBD2. This CDR3 spans 14 amino acids. V lost 7 bases and J lost 13; bases outside the gene matches: 10. Germline V lookup: CDR1 MNHEY, CDR2 SVGAGI. The CDR3, as DNA: TGTGCCAGCAAAATTGGACTAGCGGGAGAGATTCAGTTCTTC. Translation gives CASKIGLAGEIQFF.

This sequence joins TRBV19 and TRBJ2-3, with 14 bases that match TRBD2. The CDR3 consists of 17 residues. The trim removed 6 bases at V and 3 bases at J, leaving 8 bases unmatched. Germline V gene data show CDR1 as LNHDA and CDR2 as SQIVND (reference sequence). CDR3 protein: CASRGLGLAGGTDTQYF. The CDR3 DNA follows: TGTGCCAGTAGAGGATTAGGACTAGCGGGAGGAACAGATACGCAGTATTTT.

V and J are TRBV27 and TRBJ2-2; 7 bases fit TRBD1. The CDR3 is 16 residues long. The trim removed 2 bases at V and 5 bases at J, leaving 8 bases unmatched. CDR1 is MNHEY and CDR2 is SMNVEV in the germline V gene (reference sequence). For the CDR3, the DNA is TGTGCCAGCAGTTTAATTAGGGGGCTACTTACCGGGGAGCTGTTTTTT. This sequence encodes CASSLIRGLLTGELFF.

The genes are TRBV28 and TRBJ1-2; D remains unclear. This CDR3 region has 11 residues. CDR1 is MDHEN, CDR2 SYDVKM, per germline. Trimming took off 8 bases at V and 5 bases at J, with 9 bases between the two ends. CDR3 in amino acids: CASGSPYGYTF. For the CDR3, the DNA is TGTGCCAGCGGATCACCTTATGGCTACACCTTC.

This clone was counted between two and nine times. This chain links TRBV4-2 with TRBJ1-6; tentative D call: TRBD1 (5 bases). Trimming cost V 7 bases and J 6 bases, with 10 bases left between them. This CDR3 spans 13 amino acids. Germline values: CDR1 LGHNA, CDR2 YNFKEQ. CDR3 loop: CASKGQLNSPLHF. The DNA of the CDR3 is TGTGCCAGCAAAGGACAACTTAATTCACCCCTCCACTTT.

This clone was found once. The rearrangement uses TRBV7-2 and TRBJ2-5; 11 bases map to TRBD2. Germline assignment: CDR1 SGHTA and CDR2 FQGNSA. The trim removed 1 base at V and 9 bases at J, leaving 10 bases unmatched. The CDR3 has 16 residues. CDR3 region: CASSLVGLAGGGAQYF. As DNA, the CDR3 is TGTGCCAGCAGCTTAGTCGGGCTAGCGGGAGGAGGGGCCCAGTACTTC. The full variable domain, with the rest looked up from reference TRBV7-2 and TRBJ2-5, is GAGVSQSPSNKVTEKGKDVELRCDPISGHTALYWYRQSLGQGLEFLIYFQGNSAPDKSGLPSDRFSAERTGGSVSTLTIQRTQQEDSAVYLCASSLVGLAGGGAQYFGPGTRLLVL.

The genes are TRBV5-1 and TRBJ2-3, with a tentative D call TRBD1 (7 bases). CDR1 and CDR2 from the germline V gene are SGHRS and YFSETQ. V was shortened by 0 bases and J by 2 bases, with 16 bases between the two germline ends. This CDR3 contains 17 residues. The CDR3 protein is CASSLEAAGQLTDTQYF. Here the CDR3 DNA reads TGCGCCAGCAGCTTGGAGGCCGCGGGACAGCTCACAGATACGCAGTATTTT.

The J gene is TRBJ2-7, the V gene TRBV4-2, with a tentative D call TRBD1 (6 bases). The CDR3 loop spans 16 amino acids. Germline CDR1 reads LGHNA; CDR2 reads YNFKEQ. The V and J ends lost 0 bases and 2 bases respectively, with 14 bases between them. CDR3 amino acids: CASSQDLNGDTYEQYF. The CDR3 DNA reads TGTGCCAGCAGCCAAGATCTTAACGGGGACACCTACGAGCAGTACTTC.

V usage is TRBV13 and J usage is TRBJ1-3, with D hard to call. Trimming left V 5 bases short and J 2 bases short, with 4 bases between. Germline CDR1 is PRHDT and CDR2 is FYEKMQ (reference sequence). CDR3 length: 12 amino acids. In DNA form, the CDR3 reads TGTGCCAGCAGCCAGACTGGAAACACCATATATTTT. This gives the protein CASSQTGNTIYF.

The rearrangement uses TRBV2 and TRBJ2-3; D unclear. This CDR3 is 12 amino acids long. Germline-derived CDR1 and CDR2 are SNHLY and FYNNEI. The V end was cut by 6 bases, the J end by 4 bases, with 8 bases between. The CDR3 loop reads CASRSNSDTQYF. As DNA, the CDR3 is TGTGCCAGCAGGTCCAATTCAGATACGCAGTATTTT.

This chain joins TRBV3-1 (or the pseudogene TRBV3-2) and TRBJ1-4; TRBD1 is a possible D gene (5 bases). V was shortened by 5 bases and J by 5 bases, with 12 bases between the two germline ends. This CDR3 is built from 14 residues. Germline V lookup: CDR1 LGHDT, CDR2 YNNKEL (reference sequence). CDR3 loop: CASSARDGNEKLFF. Here the CDR3 DNA reads TGTGCCAGCAGCGCCCGGGACGGGAATGAAAAACTGTTTTTT.

V is TRBV30 and J is TRBJ1-4, with D maybe TRBD1 (5 bases). Germline values: CDR1 GTSNPN, CDR2 SVGIG (reference sequence). V dropped 2 bases and J dropped 12 bases, with 10 bases sitting between them. The CDR3 contains 11 residues. In nucleotides, the CDR3 is TGTGCCTGGAGTTCGGGGGGAGAACTGTTTTTT. Translation gives CAWSSGGELFF.

The chain uses TRBV7-8 and TRBJ1-5; D not certain. The CDR3 sequence is 14 residues long. In germline, CDR1 is SGHVS, CDR2 FQNEAQ. V lost 3 bases and J 3 bases, leaving 9 bases between the germline ends. The DNA for the CDR3 is TGTGCCAGCAGCTTGGGCCGCTACAATCAGCCCCAGCATTTT. This encodes CASSLGRYNQPQHF. Full variable domain (remainder filled in from reference TRBV7-8 and TRBJ1-5): GAGVSQSPRYKVAKRGQDVALRCDPISGHVSLFWYQQALGQGPEFLTYFQNEAQLDKSGLPSDRFFAERPEGSVSTLKIQRTQQEDSAVYLCASSLGRYNQPQHFGDGTRLSIL.

The V gene is TRBV3-1 (or the pseudogene TRBV3-2), the J gene TRBJ1-3; D unclear. Germline assignment: CDR1 LGHDT and CDR2 YNNKEL (reference sequence). The V gene lost 1 base and the J gene lost 4 bases, with 5 bases spanning the gap. The CDR3 is made up of 13 amino acids. The CDR3 bases are TGTGCCAGCAGCCAAGTTTGGGGAAACACCATATATTTT. Its protein is CASSQVWGNTIYF.

CDR3 sequence (DNA): TGTGCCAGCAGCATCGGGCCCCAAGAAAATGAGCAGTTCTTC. Protein sequence: CASSIGPQENEQFF. The rearrangement joins TRBV7-2 to TRBJ2-1; no reliable D call. Germline loops: CDR1 SGHTA, CDR2 FQGNSA. Trimming pared 5 bases from V and 7 bases from J, leaving 15 bases between. The CDR3 has 14 residues. The variable domain in full, completed from reference TRBV7-2 and TRBJ2-1, reads GAGVSQSPSNKVTEKGKDVELRCDPISGHTALYWYRQSLGQGLEFLIYFQGNSAPDKSGLPSDRFSAERTGGSVSTLTIQRTQQEDSAVYLCASSIGPQENEQFFGPGTRLTVL.

The CDR3 DNA follows: TGTGCCAGCAGCTTAGGTGACAGGGCTGAAAAACTGTTTTTT. Protein sequence: CASSLGDRAEKLFF. J is TRBJ1-4 and V is TRBV7-9, with 7 bases fitting TRBD1. The germline gives CDR1 SEHNR, CDR2 FQNEAQ (reference sequence). This CDR3 region has 14 residues. Germline trimming cut 1 base from V and 7 bases from J; bases unmatched to any gene: 3.

V gene TRBV5-1 combines with J gene TRBJ1-2; TRBD1 matches 11 bases. With 0 bases clipped from V and 3 bases from J, the junction kept 7 bases outside the gene matches. Germline V CDR1 and CDR2: SGHRS, YFSETQ. The CDR3 is 17 residues long. CDR3 in amino acids: CASSLVWTGGDDYGYTF. The CDR3 coding sequence is TGCGCCAGCAGCTTGGTGTGGACAGGGGGCGACGACTATGGCTACACCTTC.

This clone was observed once. V usage is TRBV30 and J usage is TRBJ1-3; D possibly corresponds to TRBD1 (6 bases). V was clipped by 2 bases and J by 3 bases, with 17 bases between them. There are 16 residues in the CDR3. Germline V CDR1 and CDR2: GTSNPN, SVGIG (reference sequence). Here the CDR3 reads CAWSPTGWSRGNTIYF. The CDR3 nucleotides are TGTGCCTGGAGTCCAACAGGGTGGTCCCGTGGAAACACCATATATTTT.

In this sample, this clone is medium-sized (0.01 to 0.1%). Other DNA sequences in the sample encode the same CDR3. The rearrangement links TRBV18 to TRBJ1-1; no firm D call. V was pared by 1 base and J by 0 bases, with 6 bases between. Germline values: CDR1 KGHSH, CDR2 LQKENI. The CDR3 consists of 14 residues. CDR3 DNA sequence: TGTGCCAGCTCACCACAGTCCCTGAACACTGAAGCTTTCTTT. As protein: CASSPQSLNTEAFF.

The CDR3 DNA reads as TGTGCTAGTGGTTTGGACCTCCTAGCGGGAGGGTGGGAGACCCAGTACTTC. Its protein is CASGLDLLAGGWETQYF. The chain uses TRBV12-5 and TRBJ2-5; TRBD2 aligns across 12 bases. V trimming: 1 base; J trimming: 5 bases; junction bases outside the gene matches: 8. The CDR3 loop spans 17 amino acids. Germline assignment: CDR1 LGHNT and CDR2 FRNRAP. The full variable domain, completed using reference TRBV12-5 and TRBJ2-5, is DARVTQTPRHKVTEMGQEVTMRCQPILGHNTVFWYRQTMMQGLELLAYFRNRAPLDDSGMPKDRFSAEMPDATLATLKIQPSEPRDSAVYFCASGLDLLAGGWETQYFGPGTRLLVL.

This clone occurred a few times. This chain joins TRBV7-9 and TRBJ1-1; TRBD1 agrees at 9 bases. Unmatched junction bases numbered 7, after V lost 5 bases and J lost 3 bases. The germline gives CDR1 SEHNR, CDR2 FQNEAQ (reference sequence). The CDR3 spans 15 residues. The DNA for the CDR3 is TGTGCCAGCAGCCCCCGACAGGGGGAGGACACTGAAGCTTTCTTT. This translates into CASSPRQGEDTEAFF.

The CDR3 DNA reads as TGTGCCAGCAGCTCACCTCGGGGAGGAGGAAACACCGGGGAGCTGTTTTTT. This encodes CASSSPRGGGNTGELFF. The V gene is TRBV11-3, the J gene TRBJ2-2, with D perhaps matching TRBD2 (6 bases). The V gene's germline CDR1 is SGHNT and CDR2 YENEEA. V was clipped by 4 bases and J by 2 bases, with 17 bases between them. The CDR3 has 17 residues.

This clone appeared a few times. The chain carries TRBV3-1 (or the pseudogene TRBV3-2) and TRBJ2-3; the D call may be TRBD1 or TRBD2 (5 bases each). The CDR3 totals 15 residues. Trimming took off 2 bases at V and 1 base at J, with 10 bases between the two ends. CDR1 is LGHDT and CDR2 is YNNKEL in the germline V gene (reference sequence). CDR3 DNA: TGTGCCAGCAGCCAACCGGGACGTGGCACAGATACGCAGTATTTT. It yields the protein CASSQPGRGTDTQYF.

This clone was seen just once. This chain links TRBV7-2 with TRBJ1-5; TRBD1 aligns across 7 bases. The CDR3 spans 17 residues. After removal of 5 bases from V and 0 bases from J, the junction contained 10 bases not matched to a gene. Germline CDR1 SGHTA, CDR2 FQGNSA. CDR3 region: CASSAYRDSHSNQPQHF. The CDR3 nucleotides are TGTGCCAGCAGCGCGTACCGGGACAGTCATAGCAATCAGCCCCAGCATTTT.

The V call is TRBV5-1, the J call TRBJ1-4, with 9 nucleotides matching TRBD1. Trimming removed 5 bases from V and 5 bases from J; junction bases left unmatched: 7. CDR1 and CDR2 from the germline V gene are SGHRS and YFSETQ. The length of the CDR3 is 15 residues. For the CDR3, the DNA is TGCGCCAGCAGGCAAACCGGGACAGGGAATGAAAAACTGTTTTTT. The encoded protein is CASRQTGTGNEKLFF.

This rearrangement joins TRBV9 to TRBJ1-1; unclear D gene. Trimming stripped 2 bases from V and 1 base from J, with 12 bases between. This CDR3 contains 15 residues. Per germline, CDR1 SGDLS and CDR2 YYNGEE. The CDR3 DNA follows: TGTGCCAGCAGCGTCGGTTCTACGGGGAACACTGAAGCTTTCTTT. Encoded protein: CASSVGSTGNTEAFF. Together with reference TRBV9 and TRBJ1-1, the CDR3 gives the full variable domain: DSGVTQTPKHLITATGQRVTLRCSPRSGDLSVYWYQQSLDQGLQFLIQYYNGEERAKGNILERFSAQQFPDLHSELNLSSLELGDSALYFCASSVGSTGNTEAFFGQGTRLTVV.

This rearrangement joins TRBV19 to TRBJ1-1, with D possibly TRBD1 on 6 matching bases. This CDR3 has 16 amino acids. Germline V gene data show CDR1 as LNHDA and CDR2 as SQIVND (reference sequence). V lost 1 base and J lost 4, with 16 bases in between. CDR3 DNA sequence: TGTGCCAGTAGTATAGGGGCCACAGGGCGCGGCACTGAAGCTTTCTTT. Translation: CASSIGATGRGTEAFF.